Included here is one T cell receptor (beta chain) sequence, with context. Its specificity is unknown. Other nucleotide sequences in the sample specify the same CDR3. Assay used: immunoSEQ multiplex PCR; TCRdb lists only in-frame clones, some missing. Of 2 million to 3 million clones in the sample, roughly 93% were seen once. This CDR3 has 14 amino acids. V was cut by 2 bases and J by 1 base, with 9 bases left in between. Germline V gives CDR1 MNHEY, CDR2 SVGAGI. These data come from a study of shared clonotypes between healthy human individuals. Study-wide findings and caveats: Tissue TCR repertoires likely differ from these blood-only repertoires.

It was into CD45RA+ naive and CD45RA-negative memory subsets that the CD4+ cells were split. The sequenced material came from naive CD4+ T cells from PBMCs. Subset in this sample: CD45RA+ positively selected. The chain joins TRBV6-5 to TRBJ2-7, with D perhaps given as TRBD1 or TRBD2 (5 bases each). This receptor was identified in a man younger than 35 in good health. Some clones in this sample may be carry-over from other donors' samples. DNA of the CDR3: TGTGCCAGCAGTTACGGGGGTACGTCCTACGAGCAGTACTTC. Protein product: CASSYGGTSYEQYF.